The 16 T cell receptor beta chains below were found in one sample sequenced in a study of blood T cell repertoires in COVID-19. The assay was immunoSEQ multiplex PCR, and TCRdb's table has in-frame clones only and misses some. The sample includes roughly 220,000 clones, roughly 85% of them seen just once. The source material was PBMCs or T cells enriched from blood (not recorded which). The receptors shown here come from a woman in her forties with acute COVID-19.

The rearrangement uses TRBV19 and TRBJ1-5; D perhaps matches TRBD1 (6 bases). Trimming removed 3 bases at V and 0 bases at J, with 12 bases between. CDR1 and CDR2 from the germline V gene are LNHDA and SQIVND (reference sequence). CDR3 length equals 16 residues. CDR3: CASSMGGTPSNQPQHF. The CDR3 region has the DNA TGTGCCAGTAGTATGGGAGGGACACCTAGCAATCAGCCCCAGCATTTT.

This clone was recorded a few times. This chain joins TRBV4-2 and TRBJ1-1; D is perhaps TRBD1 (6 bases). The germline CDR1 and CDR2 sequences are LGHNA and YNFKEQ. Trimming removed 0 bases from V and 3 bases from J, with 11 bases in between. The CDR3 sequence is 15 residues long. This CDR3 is CASSQEGWGHTEAFF. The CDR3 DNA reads TGTGCCAGCAGCCAAGAGGGTTGGGGGCACACTGAAGCTTTCTTT.

In DNA, the CDR3 is TGTGCCAGCAGTCCCCTCACGGGAGTGTACGAGCAGTACTTC. Residues: CASSPLTGVYEQYF. The V call is TRBV28, the J call TRBJ2-7; maybe TRBD2 (6 bases). V lost 5 bases to trimming and J lost 4 bases, with 15 bases between them. The CDR3 is 14 residues long. Per germline, CDR1 MDHEN and CDR2 SYDVKM.

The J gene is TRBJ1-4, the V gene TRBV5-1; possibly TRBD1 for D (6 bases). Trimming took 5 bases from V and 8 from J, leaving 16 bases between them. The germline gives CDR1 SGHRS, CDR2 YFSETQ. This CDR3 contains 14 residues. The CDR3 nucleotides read TGCGCCAGCAGGGACCTGGGGGCAGGGGAAAAACTGTTTTTT. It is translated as CASRDLGAGEKLFF.

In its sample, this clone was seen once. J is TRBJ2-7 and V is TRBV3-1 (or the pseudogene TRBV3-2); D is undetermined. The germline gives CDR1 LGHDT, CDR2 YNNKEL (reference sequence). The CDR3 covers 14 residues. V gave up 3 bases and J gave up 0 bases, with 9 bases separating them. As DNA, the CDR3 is TGTGCCAGCAGCCACCGGAGTAACTCCTACGAGCAGTACTTC. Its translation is CASSHRSNSYEQYF.

This CDR3 is CASRTGDRGNTIYF. The CDR3 DNA sequence: TGTGCCAGCAGGACCGGAGACAGAGGAAACACCATATATTTT. This chain uses TRBV6-5 with TRBJ1-3, with a possible D match to TRBD1 (5 bases). V was pared by 6 bases and J by 4 bases, with 13 bases between. Germline values: CDR1 MNHEY, CDR2 SVGAGI. The CDR3 runs to 14 residues.

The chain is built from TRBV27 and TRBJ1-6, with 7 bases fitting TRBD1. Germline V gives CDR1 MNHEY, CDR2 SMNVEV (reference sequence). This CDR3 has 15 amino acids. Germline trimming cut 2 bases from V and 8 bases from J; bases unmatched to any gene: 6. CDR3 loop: CASSLTGTAYSPLHF. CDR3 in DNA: TGTGCCAGCAGTTTAACCGGGACAGCTTATTCACCCCTCCACTTT.

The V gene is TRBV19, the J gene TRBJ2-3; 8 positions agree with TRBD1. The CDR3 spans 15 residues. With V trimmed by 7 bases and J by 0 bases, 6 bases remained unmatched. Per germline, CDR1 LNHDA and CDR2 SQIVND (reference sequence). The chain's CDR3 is CASKDRVTSTDTQYF. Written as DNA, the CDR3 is TGTGCCAGTAAGGACAGGGTAACCAGCACAGATACGCAGTATTTT.

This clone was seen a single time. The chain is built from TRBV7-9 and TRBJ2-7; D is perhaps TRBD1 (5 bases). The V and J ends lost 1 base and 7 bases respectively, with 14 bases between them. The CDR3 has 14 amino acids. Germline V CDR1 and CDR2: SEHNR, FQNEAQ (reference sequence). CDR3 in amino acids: CASSLEGPGFEQYF. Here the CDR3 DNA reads TGTGCCAGCAGCTTAGAGGGGCCGGGCTTTGAGCAGTACTTC. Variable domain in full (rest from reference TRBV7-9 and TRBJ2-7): DTGVSQNPRHKITKRGQNVTFRCDPISEHNRLYWYRQTLGQGPEFLTYFQNEAQLEKSRLLSDRFSAERPKGSFSTLEIQRTEQGDSAMYLCASSLEGPGFEQYFGPGTRLTVT.

CDR3 amino acids: CASSLGSSSETQYF. The CDR3 coding sequence is TGTGCCAGCAGCTTAGGGTCTAGCTCGGAGACCCAGTACTTC. The gene calls are TRBV7-2 and TRBJ2-5; D might be TRBD2 (5 bases). Trimming took off 1 base at V and 5 bases at J, with 11 bases between the two ends. CDR3 length equals 14 residues. Germline CDR1 SGHTA, CDR2 FQGNSA.

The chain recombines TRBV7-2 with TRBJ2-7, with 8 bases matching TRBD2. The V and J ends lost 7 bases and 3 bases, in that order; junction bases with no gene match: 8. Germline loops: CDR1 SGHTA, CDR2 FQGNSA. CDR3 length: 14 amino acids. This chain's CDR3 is CASTSSGPFYEQYF. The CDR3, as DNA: TGTGCCAGCACCTCTAGCGGGCCTTTCTACGAGCAGTACTTC.

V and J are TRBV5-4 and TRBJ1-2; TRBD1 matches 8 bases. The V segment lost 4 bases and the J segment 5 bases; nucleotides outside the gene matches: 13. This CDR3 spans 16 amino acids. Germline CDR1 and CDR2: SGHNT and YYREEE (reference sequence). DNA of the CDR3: TGTGCCAGCAGCCCGGGACAGGACATGCGGCTATATGGCTACACCTTC. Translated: CASSPGQDMRLYGYTF.

The CDR3 loop reads CASNSGTGVYEQYF. The CDR3 DNA reads as TGTGCCAGCAATTCCGGGACAGGGGTCTACGAGCAGTACTTC. This chain joins TRBV2 and TRBJ2-7; 10 positions agree with TRBD1. CDR1 is SNHLY, CDR2 FYNNEI, per germline. After removal of 7 bases from V and 3 bases from J, the junction contained 6 bases not matched to a gene. The CDR3 loop spans 14 amino acids. Complete variable domain (other parts from reference TRBV2 and TRBJ2-7): EPEVTQTPSHQVTQMGQEVILRCVPISNHLYFYWYRQILGQKVEFLVSFYNNEISEKSEIFDDQFSVERPDGSNFTLKIRSTKLEDSAMYFCASNSGTGVYEQYFGPGTRLTVT.

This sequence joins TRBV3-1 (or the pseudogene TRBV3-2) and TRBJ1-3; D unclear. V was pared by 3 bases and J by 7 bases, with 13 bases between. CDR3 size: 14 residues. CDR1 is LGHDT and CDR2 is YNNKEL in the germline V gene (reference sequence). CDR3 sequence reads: CASSQGSPLNTIYF. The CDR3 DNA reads TGTGCCAGCAGCCAGGGGAGTCCGTTGAACACCATATATTTT.

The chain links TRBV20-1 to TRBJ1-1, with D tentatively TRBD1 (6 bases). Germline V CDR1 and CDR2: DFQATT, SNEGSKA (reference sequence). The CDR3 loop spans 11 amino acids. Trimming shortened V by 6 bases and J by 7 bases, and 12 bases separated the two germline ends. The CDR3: CSARTVLEAFF. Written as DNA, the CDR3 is TGCAGTGCCCGGACAGTACTTGAAGCTTTCTTT.

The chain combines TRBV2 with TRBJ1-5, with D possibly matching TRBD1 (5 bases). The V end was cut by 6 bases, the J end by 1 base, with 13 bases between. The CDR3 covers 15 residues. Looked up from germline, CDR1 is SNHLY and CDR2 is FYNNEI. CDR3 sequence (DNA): TGTGCCAGCAGGGAGACCGGGGGAAGCAATCAGCCCCAGCATTTT. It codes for CASRETGGSNQPQHF. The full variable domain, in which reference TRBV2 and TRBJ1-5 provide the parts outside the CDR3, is EPEVTQTPSHQVTQMGQEVILRCVPISNHLYFYWYRQILGQKVEFLVSFYNNEISEKSEIFDDQFSVERPDGSNFTLKIRSTKLEDSAMYFCASRETGGSNQPQHFGDGTRLSIL.